These 28 T cell receptor beta chains were all obtained from the same sample, sequenced in a study of regulatory T cells in long-lasting Graves disease. As for time point: persistent/refractory GD, antithyroid drugs over 5 years with positive TRAb. From RNA extracted from PBMCs, the TCR library was made. Sequencing libraries for TCR beta were prepared with iRepertoire HTBI primers and Arm-PCR of CDR3 regions. TCRdb used MiXCR to reprocess the multiplex PCR reads, holding one entry per CDR3 protein. The sample contains roughly 400,000 distinct CDR3 sequences, around 21% of which appear only once. The sequenced sample was peripheral blood mononuclear cells (PBMCs), obtained when the disease was refractory, from a patient treated with antithyroid drugs. The receptors were gathered from a female donor with Graves disease.

The table lists this clonotype with many counts. The chain combines TRBV2 with TRBJ2-5, with 8 bases fitting TRBD1. V shed 4 bases, J shed 1 base, and the junction held 2 bases outside the gene matches. The CDR3 spans 14 residues. The V gene's germline CDR1 is SNHLY and CDR2 FYNNEI. In nucleotides, the CDR3 is TGTGCCAGCAGTGTGACAGGGGCCCAAGAGACCCAGTACTTC. Translation gives CASSVTGAQETQYF.

This clonotype has a count of ten or more. The genes are TRBV6-2 or TRBV6-3 and TRBJ1-1, with D possibly TRBD1 on 6 matching bases. The CDR3 consists of 14 residues. Trimming left V 2 bases short and J 5 bases short, with 12 bases between. Looked up from germline, CDR1 is MNHEY and CDR2 is SVGEGT. CDR3 loop: CASSYRGTITEAFF. The DNA for the CDR3 is TGTGCCAGCAGTTACAGGGGGACGATTACTGAAGCTTTCTTT.

This clonotype has at least ten counts. The rearrangement joins TRBV28 to TRBJ2-6; no definite D call. This CDR3 has 14 amino acids. The germline CDR1 and CDR2 sequences are MDHEN and SYDVKM. The V end lost 3 bases, the J end lost 1 base, and 4 bases lay between the germline ends. CDR3 bases: TGTGCCAGCAGTTTTTGGTCTGGGGCCAACGTCCTGACTTTC. It yields the protein CASSFWSGANVLTF.

The table lists this clonotype with a few counts. V usage is TRBV27 and J usage is TRBJ1-2; D unclear. Trimming shortened V by 9 bases and J by 6 bases, and 17 bases separated the two germline ends. CDR3 length: 13 residues. The germline V gene encodes CDR1 MNHEY and CDR2 SMNVEV (reference sequence). CDR3 DNA: TGTGCCAGTCGACCTACAGAGTTTCATGGCTACACCTTC. The encoded protein is CASRPTEFHGYTF.

The sample holds many counts of this clonotype. The gene calls are TRBV12-3 or TRBV12-4 and TRBJ1-1; D uncertain. The V and J ends lost 5 bases and 5 bases respectively, with 12 bases between them. There are 13 residues in the CDR3. The DNA for the CDR3 is TGTGCCAGCAGTCGGGGAGTGAGTACTGAAGCTTTCTTT. This encodes CASSRGVSTEAFF.

The chain carries TRBV20-1 and TRBJ1-4, with 7 bases identical to TRBD1. Germline V gene sequence: CDR1 DFQATT, CDR2 SNEGSKA (reference sequence). The V gene end was trimmed by 6 bases and the J gene end by 0 bases; junction bases not matched to a gene: 4. This CDR3 is 14 amino acids long. The CDR3 loop reads CSALGQPTNEKLFF. CDR3 DNA sequence: TGCAGTGCCCTGGGACAGCCAACTAATGAAAAACTGTTTTTT.

The V and J genes are TRBV5-5 and TRBJ2-1, with 8 positions matching TRBD2. The germline V gene encodes CDR1 SGHKS and CDR2 YYEKEE (reference sequence). The CDR3 has 16 amino acids. The V segment lost 0 bases and the J segment 7 bases; nucleotides outside the gene matches: 9. CDR3: CASSLVPAGGYNEQFF. For the CDR3, the DNA is TGTGCCAGCAGCTTGGTTCCGGCGGGAGGCTATAATGAGCAGTTCTTC.

A word on this clonotype: This clone may be a read error of a much larger clone one base away. CDR3 in amino acids: CATQAGTEASF. The CDR3 nucleotides read TGTGCCACTCAGGCAGGAACTGAAGCTTCCTTT. This rearrangement joins TRBV12-3 or TRBV12-4 to TRBJ1-1; no clear D. The CDR3 extends over 11 amino acids.

Ten or more counts support this clonotype. The chain joins TRBV7-2 to TRBJ2-5; D is unresolved. The germline gives CDR1 SGHTA, CDR2 FQGNSA. The CDR3 consists of 14 residues. Trimming took off 6 bases at V and 2 bases at J, with 13 bases between the two ends. This CDR3 is CASSRVPVQETQYF. The CDR3 nucleotides are TGTGCCAGCAGTAGGGTACCAGTTCAAGAGACCCAGTACTTC.

This clonotype was counted many times. The J gene is TRBJ2-5, the V gene TRBV11-2, with 7 bases lining up with TRBD2. Trimming removed 5 bases from V and 5 bases from J; junction bases left unmatched: 14. The CDR3 is made up of 16 amino acids. Germline CDR1 and CDR2: SGHAT and FQNNGV. The CDR3 spells CASSPGPMAGVETQYF. CDR3 DNA sequence: TGTGCCAGCAGCCCAGGGCCCATGGCGGGAGTGGAGACCCAGTACTTC. Full variable domain (remainder filled in from reference TRBV11-2 and TRBJ2-5): EAGVAQSPRYKIIEKRQSVAFWCNPISGHATLYWYQQILGQGPKLLIQFQNNGVVDDSQLPKDRFSAERLKGVDSTLKIQPAKLEDSAVYLCASSPGPMAGVETQYFGPGTRLLVL.

To note about this clonotype: One base away lies a much larger clone, so this may be a sequencing read error. This chain links TRBV12-3 or TRBV12-4 with TRBJ1-1; D ambiguous. The CDR3 extends over 12 amino acids. V was shortened by 6 bases and J by 6 bases, with 11 bases between the two germline ends. The CDR3 sequence: CASSRAEPEAFF. CDR3 DNA sequence: TGTGCCAGCAGCCGGGCTGAGCCTGAAGCTTTCTTT.

With respect to this clonotype: This may stem from a read error, because a much larger clone lies one nucleotide away. V gene TRBV28 combines with J gene TRBJ1-5; D unclear. This CDR3 comprises 18 residues. Trimming pared 4 bases from V and 4 bases from J, leaving 23 bases between. Germline CDR1 MDHEN, CDR2 SYDVKM. The CDR3 bases are TGTGCCAGCAGTTCACCTTCGGACGGCTTATATAGAAATCAGCCCCAGCATTTT. It encodes CASSSPSDGLYRNQPQHF.

Only a few counts were recorded for this clonotype. CDR3 loop: CASRINQPQHF. CDR3 bases: TGTGCCAGCAGGATCAATCAGCCCCAGCATTTT. The V and J genes are TRBV27 and TRBJ1-5; D ambiguous. Trimming removed 6 bases at V and 3 bases at J, with 3 bases between. The CDR3 is 11 residues long. Germline loops: CDR1 MNHEY, CDR2 SMNVEV (reference sequence).

Worth noting for this clonotype: At one of its ends the junction is not consistent with the germline gene, which may arise from a read error. V is TRBV6-1 and J is TRBJ1-6; the D is unclear. The CDR3 has 14 residues. The germline gives CDR1 MNHNS, CDR2 SASEGT. Here the CDR3 DNA reads TGTGCCAGCAGCCAAAAACTAGGGCAATCACCCCCCCACTTT. Its protein product is CASSQKLGQSPPHF.

The V gene is TRBV18, the J gene TRBJ1-5, with D possibly TRBD1 on 5 matching bases. The CDR3 loop spans 15 amino acids. CDR1 and CDR2 from the germline V gene are KGHSH and LQKENI. Trimming removed 2 bases from V and 7 bases from J, with 15 bases in between. CDR3 DNA: TGTGCCAGCTCACCAAGGGCAGGGAAGGACCAGCCCCAGCATTTT. It is translated as CASSPRAGKDQPQHF.

This chain links TRBV12-3 or TRBV12-4 with TRBJ1-3, with TRBD1 matching 7 bases. J gave up 8 bases and V 4 bases, and 5 bases lay outside the gene matches. The CDR3 has 13 amino acids. The CDR3 sequence is CASSSPGGDTIYF. The CDR3, as DNA: TGTGCCAGCAGTTCTCCAGGGGGGGACACCATATATTTT.

In DNA form, the CDR3 reads TGTGCCAGCAGCGGGTATATAAGCAGCACCTACGAGCAGTACTTC. It translates to CASSGYISSTYEQYF. The chain combines TRBV7-2 with TRBJ2-7; no firm D call. CDR1 is SGHTA, CDR2 FQGNSA, per germline. The ends were cut back, 5 bases at V and 2 bases at J, with 16 bases in the middle. CDR3 length: 15 residues.

The V gene is TRBV29-1, the J gene TRBJ2-1; 7 bases map to TRBD2. This CDR3 is built from 16 residues. Germline CDR1 is SQVTM and CDR2 is ANQGSEA. V shed 0 bases and J 0 bases; nucleotides not matched to a gene: 5. The CDR3 sequence: CSVEDLAVGSYNEQFF. Here the CDR3 DNA reads TGCAGCGTTGAAGACCTAGCGGTTGGCTCCTACAATGAGCAGTTCTTC.

CDR3 residues: CASKIGRKGNEQFF. CDR3 nucleotides: TGTGCCAGCAAAATCGGACGGAAGGGCAATGAGCAGTTCTTC. The rearrangement links TRBV12-3 or TRBV12-4 to TRBJ2-1; D gene uncertain. V was clipped by 7 bases and J by 6 bases, with 16 bases between them. This CDR3 is built from 14 residues.

This clonotype was counted at least ten times. V and J are TRBV28 and TRBJ1-6; D gene unclear. V gave up 5 bases and J gave up 7 bases, with 15 bases separating them. Looked up from germline, CDR1 is MDHEN and CDR2 is SYDVKM. The CDR3 covers 15 residues. The CDR3 nucleotides are TGTGCCAGCAGTATAAGGCCGCTAGCGAATTCACCCCTCCACTTT. Amino acid sequence: CASSIRPLANSPLHF.

Many counts were recorded for this clonotype. The chain links TRBV28 to TRBJ2-7; 8 bases fit TRBD1. The ends lost 5 bases at V and 3 bases at J; junction bases unmatched: 18. CDR1 and CDR2 from the germline V gene are MDHEN and SYDVKM. The CDR3 spans 18 residues. The CDR3 DNA sequence: TGTGCCAGCAGTCTCAATAGGGGAACAGGGGGATCAAGCTACGAGCAGTACTTC. Its protein product is CASSLNRGTGGSSYEQYF.

This clonotype was found a few times. V gene TRBV12-3 or TRBV12-4 combines with J gene TRBJ1-2, with a weak D call TRBD1 (5 bases). Between the trimmed V and J ends, which lost 5 bases and 3 bases, there was a span of 13 bases. The CDR3 runs to 14 residues. The CDR3 DNA reads as TGTGCCAGCAGTCCGGGGACGGATTACTATGGCTACACCTTC. Translation: CASSPGTDYYGYTF.

In regard to this clonotype: A much larger clone differs from this one at a single base, so this may be a read error. The CDR3 DNA is TGTGCCGCCTCGAGTGGTTCGGCAACTAATGAAAAACTGTTTTTT. It translates to CAASSGSATNEKLFF. This chain uses TRBV28 with TRBJ1-4; D call uncertain. Germline CDR1 is MDHEN and CDR2 is SYDVKM. CDR3 size: 15 residues. Trimming stripped 11 bases from V and 0 bases from J, with 16 bases between.

This clonotype has just a few counts. The chain couples TRBV6-2 or TRBV6-3 to TRBJ1-3; D may be TRBD1 (5 bases). CDR3 length: 16 residues. The V gene's germline CDR1 is MNHEY and CDR2 SVGEGT. Trimming removed 5 bases at V and 9 bases at J, with 23 bases between. In nucleotides, the CDR3 is TGTGCCAGCAGTATCCTGGACTCGGGACCTGTCGGCACCATATATTTT. This codes for CASSILDSGPVGTIYF.

This clonotype was recorded many times. This sequence joins TRBV28 and TRBJ1-4, with unresolved D. This CDR3 is 15 amino acids long. V was trimmed by 2 bases and J by 6 bases, leaving 13 bases between them. CDR1 is MDHEN and CDR2 is SYDVKM in the germline V gene. The CDR3 protein is CASSLSGGVYEKLFF. CDR3 coding DNA: TGTGCCAGCAGTTTAAGCGGCGGGGTCTATGAAAAACTGTTTTTT. Full variable domain (rest looked up from reference TRBV28 and TRBJ1-4): DVKVTQSSRYLVKRTGEKVFLECVQDMDHENMFWYRQDPGLGLRLIYFSYDVKMKEKGDIPEGYSVSREKKERFSLILESASTNQTSMYLCASSLSGGVYEKLFFGSGTQLSVL.

The CDR3 sequence: CASSFSGGFISSNQPQHF. CDR3 bases: TGTGCCAGCAGTTTTTCGGGGGGCTTCATTTCGAGCAATCAGCCCCAGCATTTT. The V call is TRBV28, the J call TRBJ1-5; TRBD1 might be the D (6 bases). The length of the CDR3 is 18 residues. V lost 3 bases to trimming and J lost 1 base, with 19 bases between them. Germline V gene lookup returns CDR1 MDHEN and CDR2 SYDVKM.

This chain links TRBV6-1 with TRBJ1-5, with D possibly TRBD1 on 5 matching bases. The CDR3 contains 15 residues. Per the germline V gene, CDR1 is MNHNS and CDR2 is SASEGT. V lost 10 bases, J lost 0 bases, and 16 bases lay in between. This CDR3 reads CATHEGRYSNQPQHF. DNA for the CDR3: TGTGCCACCCACGAGGGGAGGTATAGCAATCAGCCCCAGCATTTT.

The chain is built from TRBV6-1 and TRBJ2-5; D is undetermined. The CDR3 is 14 amino acids. Trimming cost V 8 bases and J 5 bases, with 18 bases left between them. Germline V lookup: CDR1 MNHNS, CDR2 SASEGT. The CDR3 nucleotides are TGTGCCAGCCGGCGAGACATCCCGGCCGAGACCCAGTACTTC. Amino acids: CASRRDIPAETQYF.